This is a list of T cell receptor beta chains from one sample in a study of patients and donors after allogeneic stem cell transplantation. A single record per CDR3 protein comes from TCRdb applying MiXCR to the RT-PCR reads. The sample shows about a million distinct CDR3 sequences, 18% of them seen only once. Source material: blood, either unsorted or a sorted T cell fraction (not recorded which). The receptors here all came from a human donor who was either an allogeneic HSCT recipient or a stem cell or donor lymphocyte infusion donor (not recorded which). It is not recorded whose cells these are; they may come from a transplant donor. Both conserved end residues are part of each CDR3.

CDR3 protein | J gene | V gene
CASSTLQGREETQYF | TRBJ2-5 | TRBV5-1
CASSLAQWGGTEAFF | TRBJ1-1 | TRBV7-8
CASSQAGDRYNQPQHF | TRBJ1-5 | TRBV4-1
CASRDFGREGTGELFF | TRBJ2-2 | TRBV6-2/TRBV6-3
CSVLLGTSNEKLFF | TRBJ1-4 | TRBV29-1
CASRENSAEAFF | TRBJ1-1 | TRBV6-2/TRBV6-3
CASSFRREGTGELFF | TRBJ2-2 | TRBV5-5
CASSHRTSNTGELFF | TRBJ2-2 | TRBV3-1
CASSSGRIQETQYF | TRBJ2-5 | TRBV12-3/TRBV12-4
CSARGPPQYNEQFF | TRBJ2-1 | TRBV20-1
CSASTSGGPNEQFF | TRBJ2-1 | TRBV20-1
CSAGDLTVEQYF | TRBJ2-7 | TRBV29-1
CASSRRTAYNEQFF | TRBJ2-1 | TRBV27
CASSQDRPSSANYGYTF | TRBJ1-2 | TRBV4-3
CASTRTFGNTGELFF | TRBJ2-2 | TRBV12-3/TRBV12-4
CASTKREGPNEQFF | TRBJ2-1 | TRBV12-3/TRBV12-4